This T cell receptor (beta chain) was obtained from a study of CD8 T cells in ankylosing spondylitis. Libraries of TCR beta came from quantitative 5'-RACE with molecular barcodes. TCRdb reprocessed the 5' RACE reads with MiXCR, giving one entry per CDR3 protein. The table records around 120,000 distinct CDR3 sequences, approximately 25% of them present only once. In its sample, this clonotype was seen many times. Its target is not known. Points from the study as a whole: Earlier authors reported some of these motif variants in reactive arthritis synovial fluid and blood.

The V end lost 2 bases, the J end lost 12 bases, and 11 bases lay between the germline ends. Germline lookup yields CDR1 SNHLY and CDR2 FYNNEI. The CDR3 spans 12 residues. This rearrangement joins TRBV2 to TRBJ2-1, with a possible D match to TRBD1 (5 bases). The clonotype originates from a male donor with ankylosing spondylitis. Sequencing was done on a sample of synovial fluid, either unsorted or a sorted T cell fraction (not recorded which). The CDR3 DNA is TGTGCCAGCAGTGAATTGGGTCAGGGGCAGTTCTTC. This codes for CASSELGQGQFF.